These 27 T cell receptor beta chains were all obtained from the same sample, sequenced in a study of blood T cell repertoires in COVID-19. The table came from immunoSEQ multiplex PCR; TCRdb's copy has only in-frame clones and leaves some out. The table lists approximately 230,000 clones, roughly three quarters of them singletons. Sequencing input: peripheral blood. These receptors were taken from a woman aged 40 to 49 with active or convalescent COVID-19.

V usage is TRBV18 and J usage is TRBJ1-2, with 7 nucleotides matching TRBD1. The CDR3 consists of 14 residues. The ends lost 6 bases at V and 4 bases at J; junction bases unmatched: 8. CDR1 and CDR2 from the germline V gene are KGHSH and LQKENI. The CDR3 coding sequence is TGTGCCAGCTCGCCGGACCAGGGGGGCTATGGCTACACCTTC. Translated, it gives CASSPDQGGYGYTF.

V and J are TRBV11-2 and TRBJ2-3; D is possibly TRBD2 (6 bases). Trimming removed 0 bases at V and 8 bases at J, with 9 bases between. CDR3 length: 13 residues. From germline, CDR1 is SGHAT and CDR2 FQNNGV. The CDR3 here is CASSLDLGGTQYF. CDR3 coding DNA: TGTGCCAGCAGCTTAGATCTGGGAGGTACGCAGTATTTT.

The chain uses TRBV6-5 and TRBJ1-2, with TRBD1 identical over 9 bases. This CDR3 has 15 amino acids. The germline V gene has CDR1 MNHEY and CDR2 SVGAGI. V was clipped by 7 bases and J by 7 bases; unmatched bases: 13. CDR3 nucleotide sequence: TGTGCCAGCAACACAGGGACAGGGTCGTCGGCTGGCTACACCTTC. It specifies CASNTGTGSSAGYTF.

The chain combines TRBV9 with TRBJ1-3; D gene ambiguous. CDR3 length: 15 amino acids. The germline V gene has CDR1 SGDLS and CDR2 YYNGEE. Trimming shortened V by 4 bases and J by 0 bases, and 11 bases separated the two germline ends. CDR3 residues: CASSPSGSSGNTIYF. For the CDR3, the DNA is TGTGCCAGCAGCCCTAGTGGGTCCTCTGGAAACACCATATATTTT. Full variable domain (remainder filled in from reference TRBV9 and TRBJ1-3): DSGVTQTPKHLITATGQRVTLRCSPRSGDLSVYWYQQSLDQGLQFLIQYYNGEERAKGNILERFSAQQFPDLHSELNLSSLELGDSALYFCASSPSGSSGNTIYFGEGSWLTVV.

V is TRBV19 and J is TRBJ1-1; 8 nucleotides align to TRBD1. This CDR3 has 14 residues. Per germline, CDR1 LNHDA and CDR2 SQIVND (reference sequence). V shed 4 bases, J shed 7 bases, and the junction held 8 bases outside the gene matches. In nucleotides, the CDR3 is TGTGCCAGTAGTACGACACAGGGGGTGTTTGAAGCTTTCTTT. Residues: CASSTTQGVFEAFF.

The chain employs TRBV5-4 and TRBJ1-5; D may be TRBD1 (5 bases). V lost 0 bases, J lost 5 bases, and 9 bases lay in between. This CDR3 is 14 amino acids long. Per the germline V gene, CDR1 is SGHNT and CDR2 is YYREEE (reference sequence). CDR3 sequence reads: CASSLAGRDQPQHF. The DNA of the CDR3 is TGTGCCAGCAGCTTGGCAGGCAGGGATCAGCCCCAGCATTTT.

The chain couples TRBV2 to TRBJ1-1, with TRBD1 matching over 7 bases. The CDR3 loop spans 16 amino acids. The germline gives CDR1 SNHLY, CDR2 FYNNEI. J lost 4 bases, V lost 6 bases, and 14 bases had no gene match. CDR3 coding DNA: TGTGCCAGCAGCGGACGGGACAGAACCCCGGGCACTGAAGCTTTCTTT. Amino acids: CASSGRDRTPGTEAFF.

The J gene is TRBJ1-2, the V gene TRBV27; weak D call: TRBD1 (5 bases). The CDR3 is 13 residues long. The germline V gene encodes CDR1 MNHEY and CDR2 SMNVEV (reference sequence). The V and J ends lost 3 bases and 4 bases respectively, with 9 bases between them. DNA of the CDR3: TGTGCCAGCAGTTTTTCGGACACCTATGGCTACACCTTC. Amino acid sequence: CASSFSDTYGYTF.

V is TRBV27 and J is TRBJ1-1; 8 nucleotides line up with TRBD1. J lost 7 bases, V lost 5 bases, and 12 bases had no gene match. The CDR3 spans 15 residues. The germline gives CDR1 MNHEY, CDR2 SMNVEV (reference sequence). The CDR3 sequence: CASSTLSGGSGEAFF. In DNA, the CDR3 is TGTGCCAGCAGTACCTTATCAGGGGGCTCGGGTGAAGCTTTCTTT.

A single count supports this clone. DNA of the CDR3: TGTGCCAGTAGTCCGCAGACTGATCCCTACGAGCAGTACTTC. Translating gives CASSPQTDPYEQYF. The chain employs TRBV19 and TRBJ2-7, with no clear D. Between the trimmed V and J ends, which lost 5 bases and 2 bases, there was a span of 13 bases. Germline V CDR1 and CDR2: LNHDA, SQIVND (reference sequence). This CDR3 has 14 amino acids. Combining the CDR3 with reference TRBV19 and TRBJ2-7 gives the whole variable domain DGGITQSPKYLFRKEGQNVTLSCEQNLNHDAMYWYRQDPGQGLRLIYYSQIVNDFQKGDIAEGYSVSREKKESFPLTVTSAQKNPTAFYLCASSPQTDPYEQYFGPGTRLTVT.

J is TRBJ2-3 and V is TRBV5-1; 8 nucleotides line up with TRBD2. The length of the CDR3 is 19 residues. V lost 0 bases, J lost 1 base, and 13 bases stayed unmatched. Germline V gene sequence: CDR1 SGHRS, CDR2 YFSETQ. As DNA, the CDR3 is TGCGCCAGCAGCTTGGCCGGATTTGGGCGGGGGGCTCGCACAGATACGCAGTATTTT. It is translated as CASSLAGFGRGARTDTQYF.

The CDR3 here is CSVESSSGVNDYEQYV. In DNA, the CDR3 is TGCAGCGTTGAAAGTTCTAGCGGGGTGAATGACTACGAGCAGTACGTC. V usage is TRBV29-1 and J usage is TRBJ2-7; the match to TRBD2 covers 9 bases. The CDR3 consists of 16 residues. In germline, CDR1 is SQVTM, CDR2 ANQGSEA. The ends lost 2 bases at V and 3 bases at J; junction bases unmatched: 11.

This chain links TRBV28 with TRBJ1-5; weak D call: TRBD1 (5 bases). This CDR3 has 14 amino acids. Looked up from germline, CDR1 is MDHEN and CDR2 is SYDVKM. V dropped 1 base and J dropped 15 bases, with 19 bases sitting between them. This CDR3 reads CASSLSGANLAGHF. Here the CDR3 DNA reads TGTGCCAGCAGTTTATCTGGGGCCAACCTGGCCGGGCATTTT.

The sample holds many counts of this clone. The same CDR3 is also encoded by other DNA sequences in this sample. This chain connects TRBV5-4 to TRBJ2-2; 9 bases line up with TRBD2. The CDR3 has 16 residues. V shed 0 bases, J shed 4 bases, and the junction held 4 bases outside the gene matches. Per germline, CDR1 SGHNT and CDR2 YYREEE (reference sequence). CDR3 DNA: TGTGCCAGCAGCTTGGCCCGCGGGGGGGGCACCGGGGAGCTGTTTTTT. It codes for CASSLARGGGTGELFF.

The chain carries TRBV30 and TRBJ1-4; D possibly corresponds to TRBD1 (5 bases). Germline V gene data show CDR1 as GTSNPN and CDR2 as SVGIG (reference sequence). Trimming pared 2 bases from V and 5 bases from J, leaving 12 bases between. The CDR3 totals 14 residues. CDR3 in amino acids: CAWSIVGGNEKLFF. DNA of the CDR3: TGTGCCTGGAGTATAGTGGGGGGGAATGAAAAACTGTTTTTT.

This chain joins TRBV5-1 and TRBJ1-4, with 7 bases that match TRBD1. CDR1 SGHRS and CDR2 YFSETQ come from the germline V gene. CDR3 length equals 15 residues. Trimming removed 4 bases from V and 4 bases from J; junction bases left unmatched: 7. The CDR3 loop reads CASSDDRARNEKLFF. Written as DNA, the CDR3 is TGCGCCAGCAGCGATGACAGGGCCCGTAATGAAAAACTGTTTTTT.

This chain connects TRBV19 to TRBJ2-1; 8 nucleotides align to TRBD1. Unmatched junction bases numbered 11, after V lost 11 bases and J lost 8 bases. Per germline, CDR1 LNHDA and CDR2 SQIVND (reference sequence). The length of the CDR3 is 13 residues. DNA for the CDR3: TGTGCCGACATGGACAGGGTGGGGGATGAGCAGTTCTTC. Translated: CADMDRVGDEQFF.

This chain links TRBV4-1 with TRBJ1-1; weak D call: TRBD1 (5 bases). The CDR3 has 14 residues. V shed 2 bases and J shed 11 bases, with 18 bases lying between them. In germline, CDR1 is MGHRA, CDR2 YSYEKL. The CDR3 DNA reads as TGCGCCAGCAGCCAACAACCAGGGATAGGACGGGCTTTCTTT. Encoded protein: CASSQQPGIGRAFF.

This clone was picked up a small number of times. V usage is TRBV2 and J usage is TRBJ1-5, with D possibly matching TRBD1 (6 bases). This CDR3 region has 16 residues. The germline CDR1 and CDR2 sequences are SNHLY and FYNNEI. V lost 5 bases, J lost 1 base, and 15 bases lay in between. The CDR3 loop reads CASSYAGTRSNQPQHF. In nucleotides, the CDR3 is TGTGCCAGCAGTTACGCCGGGACACGGAGCAATCAGCCCCAGCATTTT.

In its sample, this clone was seen many times. The V and J genes are TRBV7-2 and TRBJ2-7; D is unresolved. CDR1 is SGHTA and CDR2 is FQGNSA in the germline V gene. With 3 bases removed from V and 4 bases from J, the gap between germline ends came to 10 bases. This CDR3 comprises 13 residues. CDR3 sequence (DNA): TGTGCCAGCAGCTTGCGCATGGAGTACGAGCAGTACGTC. Amino acid sequence: CASSLRMEYEQYV.

The DNA of the CDR3 is TGTGCCTGGAGTGGACAGGGTGGGGGCACAGATACGCAGTATTTT. Its translation: CAWSGQGGGTDTQYF. The V and J genes are TRBV30 and TRBJ2-3, with TRBD1 matching over 7 bases. The V segment lost 1 base and the J segment 1 base; nucleotides outside the gene matches: 5. The CDR3 is 15 amino acids. CDR1 and CDR2 (germline): GTSNPN, SVGIG (reference sequence). The complete variable domain, with remaining parts taken from reference TRBV30 and TRBJ2-3, reads SQTIHQWPATLVQPVGSPLSLECTVEGTSNPNLYWYRQAAGRGLQLLFYSVGIGQISSEVPQNLSASRPQDRQFILSSKKLLLSDSGFYLCAWSGQGGGTDTQYFGPGTRLTVL.

This rearrangement joins TRBV28 to TRBJ1-2; D gene ambiguous. Germline assignment: CDR1 MDHEN and CDR2 SYDVKM. The CDR3 is made up of 14 amino acids. The V gene lost 2 bases and the J gene lost 0 bases, with 7 bases spanning the gap. In DNA, the CDR3 is TGTGCCAGCAGTTTACAGGTTGCTAACTATGGCTACACCTTC. Protein sequence: CASSLQVANYGYTF.

The chain has TRBV30 and TRBJ1-2; TRBD1 agrees at 8 bases. CDR1 and CDR2 from the germline V gene are GTSNPN and SVGIG (reference sequence). V was pared by 0 bases and J by 3 bases, with 6 bases of the junction left unmatched. This CDR3 contains 15 residues. The CDR3 loop reads CAWSVPPGGDYGYTF. The DNA of the CDR3 is TGTGCCTGGAGTGTACCCCCAGGGGGCGACTATGGCTACACCTTC. Using reference TRBV30 and TRBJ1-2 for the parts outside the CDR3, the full variable domain is SQTIHQWPATLVQPVGSPLSLECTVEGTSNPNLYWYRQAAGRGLQLLFYSVGIGQISSEVPQNLSASRPQDRQFILSSKKLLLSDSGFYLCAWSVPPGGDYGYTFGSGTRLTVV.

This clone occurred a few times. The chain joins TRBV2 to TRBJ1-2; D may be TRBD1 (6 bases). V was clipped by 3 bases and J by 4 bases, with 9 bases between them. CDR3 length: 13 amino acids. CDR1 is SNHLY, CDR2 FYNNEI, per germline. CDR3 region: CASSEDRIYGYTF. DNA for the CDR3: TGTGCCAGCAGTGAGGACAGAATCTATGGCTACACCTTC.

This chain joins TRBV6-5 and TRBJ1-4; possible D gene TRBD1, 5 bases. This CDR3 is built from 15 residues. Germline V gives CDR1 MNHEY, CDR2 SVGAGI. Trimming pared 5 bases from V and 6 bases from J, leaving 16 bases between. Here the CDR3 reads CASSKKQGTYEKLFF. DNA of the CDR3: TGTGCCAGCAGTAAAAAGCAGGGAACATATGAAAAACTGTTTTTT.

The chain links TRBV6-5 to TRBJ2-3; the match to TRBD2 covers 12 bases. CDR3 length: 15 amino acids. Germline CDR1 is MNHEY and CDR2 is SVGAGI. The V segment lost 8 bases and the J segment 3 bases; nucleotides outside the gene matches: 6. CDR3 amino acids: CASGDGLAGTDTQYF. The DNA of the CDR3 is TGTGCCAGCGGAGACGGACTAGCGGGGACAGATACGCAGTATTTT.

This chain connects TRBV4-1 to TRBJ2-7; D perhaps matches TRBD1 (6 bases). This CDR3 has 14 residues. The germline CDR1 and CDR2 sequences are MGHRA and YSYEKL. V lost 5 bases and J 2 bases, leaving 13 bases between the germline ends. The CDR3 is CASSGAGVAYEQYF. DNA for the CDR3: TGCGCCAGCAGCGGTGCAGGGGTAGCCTACGAGCAGTACTTC.